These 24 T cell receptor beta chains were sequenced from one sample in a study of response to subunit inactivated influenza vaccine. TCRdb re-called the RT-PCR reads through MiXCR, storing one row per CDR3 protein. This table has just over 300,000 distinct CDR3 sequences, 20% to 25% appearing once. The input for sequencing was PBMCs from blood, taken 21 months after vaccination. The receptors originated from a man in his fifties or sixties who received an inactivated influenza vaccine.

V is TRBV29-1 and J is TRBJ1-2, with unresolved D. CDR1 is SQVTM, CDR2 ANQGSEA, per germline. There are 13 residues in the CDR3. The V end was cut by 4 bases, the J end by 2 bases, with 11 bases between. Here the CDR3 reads CSVGTAGNYGYTF. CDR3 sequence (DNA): TGCAGCGTTGGTACGGCGGGGAACTATGGCTACACCTTC.

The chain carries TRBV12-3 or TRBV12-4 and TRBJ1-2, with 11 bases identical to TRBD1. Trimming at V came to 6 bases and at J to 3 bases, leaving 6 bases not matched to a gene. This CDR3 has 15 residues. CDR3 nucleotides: TGTGCCAGCAGCTTGGACAGGGGGCTAGACTATGGCTACACCTTC. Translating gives CASSLDRGLDYGYTF.

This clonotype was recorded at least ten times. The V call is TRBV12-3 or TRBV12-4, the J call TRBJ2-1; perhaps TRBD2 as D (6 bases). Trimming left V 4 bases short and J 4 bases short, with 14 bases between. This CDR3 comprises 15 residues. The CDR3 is CASSWRLGDYNEQFF. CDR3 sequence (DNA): TGTGCCAGCAGTTGGAGACTAGGGGATTACAATGAGCAGTTCTTC.

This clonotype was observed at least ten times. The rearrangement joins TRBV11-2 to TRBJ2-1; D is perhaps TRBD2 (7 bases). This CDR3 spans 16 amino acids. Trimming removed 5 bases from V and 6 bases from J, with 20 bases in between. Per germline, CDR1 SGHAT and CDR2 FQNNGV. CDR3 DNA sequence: TGTGCCAGCAGCCGAGCGGGGACAAGACTCCTCAATGAGCAGTTCTTC. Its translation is CASSRAGTRLLNEQFF. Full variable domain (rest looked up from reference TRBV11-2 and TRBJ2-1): EAGVAQSPRYKIIEKRQSVAFWCNPISGHATLYWYQQILGQGPKLLIQFQNNGVVDDSQLPKDRFSAERLKGVDSTLKIQPAKLEDSAVYLCASSRAGTRLLNEQFFGPGTRLTVL.

The DNA for the CDR3 is TGTGCCAGCAGCCAAGATCAGCCGGGGGGAGCTTTCTTT. This gives the protein CASSQDQPGGAFF. The chain carries TRBV4-2 and TRBJ1-1; possibly TRBD1 for D (5 bases). Germline V CDR1 and CDR2: LGHNA, YNFKEQ. The CDR3 is 13 residues long. V gave up 0 bases and J gave up 10 bases, with 12 bases separating them.

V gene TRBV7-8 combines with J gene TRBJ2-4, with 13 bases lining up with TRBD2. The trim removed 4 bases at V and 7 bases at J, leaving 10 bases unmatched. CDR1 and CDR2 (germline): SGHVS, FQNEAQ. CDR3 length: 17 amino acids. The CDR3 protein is CASSWYTSGRAENIQYF. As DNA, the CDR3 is TGTGCCAGCAGCTGGTATACTAGCGGGAGGGCCGAGAACATTCAGTACTTC.

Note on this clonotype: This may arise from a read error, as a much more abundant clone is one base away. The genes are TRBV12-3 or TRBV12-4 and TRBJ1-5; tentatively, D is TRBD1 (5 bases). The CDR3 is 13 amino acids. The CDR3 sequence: CASRLGGNQPQHF. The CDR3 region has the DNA TGTGCCAGCAGATTAGGGGGCAATCAGCCCCAGCATTTT.

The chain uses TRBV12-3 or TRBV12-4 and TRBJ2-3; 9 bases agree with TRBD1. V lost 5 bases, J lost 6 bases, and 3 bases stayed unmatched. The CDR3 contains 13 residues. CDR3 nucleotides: TGTGCCAGCAGTACAGGGGGCCGCGATACGCAGTATTTT. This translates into CASSTGGRDTQYF.

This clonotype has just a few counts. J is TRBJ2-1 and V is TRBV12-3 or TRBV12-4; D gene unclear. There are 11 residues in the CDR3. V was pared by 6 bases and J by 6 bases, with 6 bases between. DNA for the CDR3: TGTGCCAGCAGCCGAGGCAATGAGCAGTTCTTC. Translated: CASSRGNEQFF.

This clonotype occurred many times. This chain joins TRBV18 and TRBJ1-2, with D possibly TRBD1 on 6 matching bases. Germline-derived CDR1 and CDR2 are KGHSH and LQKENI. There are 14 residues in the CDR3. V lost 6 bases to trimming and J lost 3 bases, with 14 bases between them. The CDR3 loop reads CASSEQGEHYGYTF. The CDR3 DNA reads TGTGCCAGCTCGGAACAGGGAGAGCACTATGGCTACACCTTC.

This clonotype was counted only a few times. The CDR3, as DNA: TGTGCCAGCAGCTCTCTAAGGGACCCCCTCCACTTT. It is translated as CASSSLRDPLHF. The chain recombines TRBV5-6 with TRBJ1-6; D may be TRBD1 (5 bases). CDR1 is SGHDT and CDR2 is YYEEEE in the germline V gene. V gave up 3 bases and J gave up 13 bases, with 11 bases separating them. This CDR3 has 12 residues. The whole variable domain, remainder taken from reference TRBV5-6 and TRBJ1-6, is DAGVTQSPTHLIKTRGQQVTLRCSPKSGHDTVSWYQQALGQGPQFIFQYYEEEERQRGNFPDRFSGHQFPNYSSELNVNALLLGDSALYLCASSSLRDPLHFGNGTRLTVT.

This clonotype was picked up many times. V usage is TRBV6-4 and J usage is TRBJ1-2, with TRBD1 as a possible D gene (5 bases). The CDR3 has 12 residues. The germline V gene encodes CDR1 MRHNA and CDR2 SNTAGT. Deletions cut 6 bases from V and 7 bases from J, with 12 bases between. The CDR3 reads CASRSTGGGYTF. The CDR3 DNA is TGTGCCAGCAGATCCACGGGGGGTGGCTACACCTTC.

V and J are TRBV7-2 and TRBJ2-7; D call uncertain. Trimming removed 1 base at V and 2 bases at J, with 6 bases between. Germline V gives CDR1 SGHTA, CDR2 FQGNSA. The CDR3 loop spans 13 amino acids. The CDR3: CASSLDTTYEQYF. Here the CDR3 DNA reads TGTGCCAGCAGCTTAGACACTACCTACGAGCAGTACTTC.

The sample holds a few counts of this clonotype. DNA for the CDR3: TGTGCCAGTAGTATAGGGTGGAGCGCGTTTTACACTGAAGCTTTCTTT. The encoded protein is CASSIGWSAFYTEAFF. This chain joins TRBV19 and TRBJ1-1; D not certain. Germline lookup yields CDR1 LNHDA and CDR2 SQIVND (reference sequence). The ends were cut back, 1 base at V and 3 bases at J, with 15 bases in the middle. The CDR3 runs to 16 residues.

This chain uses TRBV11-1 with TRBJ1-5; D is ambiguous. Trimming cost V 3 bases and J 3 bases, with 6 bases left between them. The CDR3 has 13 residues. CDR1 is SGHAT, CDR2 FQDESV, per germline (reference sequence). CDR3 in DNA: TGTGCCAGCAGCTTGGCCCACAATCAGCCCCAGCATTTT. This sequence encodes CASSLAHNQPQHF.

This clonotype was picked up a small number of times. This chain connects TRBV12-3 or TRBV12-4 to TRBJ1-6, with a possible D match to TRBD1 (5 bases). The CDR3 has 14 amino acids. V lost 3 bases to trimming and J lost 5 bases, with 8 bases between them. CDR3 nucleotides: TGTGCCAGCAGTTTGACAGAAAATAATTCACCCCTCCACTTT. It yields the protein CASSLTENNSPLHF.

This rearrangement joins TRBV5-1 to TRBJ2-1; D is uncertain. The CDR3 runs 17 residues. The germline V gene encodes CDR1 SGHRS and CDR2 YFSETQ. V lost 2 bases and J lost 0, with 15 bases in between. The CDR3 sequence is CASSFEGSRSSYNEQFF. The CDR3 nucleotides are TGCGCCAGCAGCTTTGAAGGTTCCAGGAGCTCCTACAATGAGCAGTTCTTC. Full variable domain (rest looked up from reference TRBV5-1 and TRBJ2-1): KAGVTQTPRYLIKTRGQQVTLSCSPISGHRSVSWYQQTPGQGLQFLFEYFSETQRNKGNFPGRFSGRQFSNSRSEMNVSTLELGDSALYLCASSFEGSRSSYNEQFFGPGTRLTVL.

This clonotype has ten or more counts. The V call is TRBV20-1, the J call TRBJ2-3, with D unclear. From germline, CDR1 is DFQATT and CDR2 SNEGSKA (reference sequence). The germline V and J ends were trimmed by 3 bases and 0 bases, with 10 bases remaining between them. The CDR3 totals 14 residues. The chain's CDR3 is CSARSPSSTDTQYF. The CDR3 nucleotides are TGCAGTGCTAGGAGCCCGTCTAGCACAGATACGCAGTATTTT.

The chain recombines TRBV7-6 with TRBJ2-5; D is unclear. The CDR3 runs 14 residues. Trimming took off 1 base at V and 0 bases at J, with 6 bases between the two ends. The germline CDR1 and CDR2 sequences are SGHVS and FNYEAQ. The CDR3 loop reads CASSLGWDQETQYF. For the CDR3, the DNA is TGTGCCAGCAGCTTAGGATGGGACCAAGAGACCCAGTACTTC.

The CDR3 sequence: CASRDTGGWGYGYTF. The CDR3 DNA sequence: TGTGCCAGCAGGGATACAGGAGGCTGGGGCTATGGCTACACCTTC. The chain carries TRBV6-1 and TRBJ1-2, with D possibly TRBD1 on 5 matching bases. Germline V gene data show CDR1 as MNHNS and CDR2 as SASEGT. Trimming removed 6 bases at V and 4 bases at J, with 18 bases between. The CDR3 runs 15 residues.

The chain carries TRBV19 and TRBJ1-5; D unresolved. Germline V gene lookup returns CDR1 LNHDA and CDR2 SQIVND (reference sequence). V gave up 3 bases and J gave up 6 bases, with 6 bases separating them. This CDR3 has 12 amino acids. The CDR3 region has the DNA TGTGCCAGTAGTATGGCGGGTCAGCCCCAGCATTTT. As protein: CASSMAGQPQHF.

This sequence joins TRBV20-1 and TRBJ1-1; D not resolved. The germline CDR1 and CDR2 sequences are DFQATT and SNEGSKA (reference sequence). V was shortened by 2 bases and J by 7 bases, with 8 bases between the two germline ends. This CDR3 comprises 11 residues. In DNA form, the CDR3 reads TGCAGTGCTAGACCGGACTATGAAGCTTTCTTT. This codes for CSARPDYEAFF.

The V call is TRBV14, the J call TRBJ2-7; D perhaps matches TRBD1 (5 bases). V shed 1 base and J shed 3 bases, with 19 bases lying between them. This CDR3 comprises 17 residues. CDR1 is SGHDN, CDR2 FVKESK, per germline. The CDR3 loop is CASSQAVQGRSGYEQYF. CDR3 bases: TGTGCCAGCAGCCAAGCTGTGCAGGGCCGCTCGGGCTACGAGCAGTACTTC.

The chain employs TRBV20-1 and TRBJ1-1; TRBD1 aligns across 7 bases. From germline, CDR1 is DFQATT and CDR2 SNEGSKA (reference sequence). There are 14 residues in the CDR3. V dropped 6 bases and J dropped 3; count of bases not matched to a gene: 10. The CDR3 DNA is TGCAGTGCCCAAAGGGGCCAGGGGGACACTGAAGCTTTCTTT. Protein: CSAQRGQGDTEAFF.